These 30 T cell receptor beta chains originate from one sample sequenced in a study of T cell repertoires in cytomegalovirus infection. MiXCR, run by TCRdb on the reads, gives a single entry per CDR3 protein. The data show 100,000 to 120,000 distinct CDR3 sequences, with roughly 30% seen just once and roughly two fifths held by the top ten. Antigens of these TCRs are unknown. The starting material was CD8+ T cells from cultured PBMCs, obtained from culture after CMV antigen stimulation. The receptor source for this set is a human donor in good health (CMV status not recorded). Some clones in this sample may be carry-over from other donors' samples.

The chain uses TRBV6-1 and TRBJ1-5; D is possibly TRBD1 (6 bases). Germline values: CDR1 MNHNS, CDR2 SASEGT. This CDR3 comprises 15 residues. With 8 bases removed from V and 5 bases from J, the gap between germline ends came to 19 bases. CDR3 region: CASGLGGGPHQPQHF. The CDR3 DNA follows: TGTGCCAGCGGGCTAGGGGGGGGCCCCCATCAGCCCCAGCATTTT.

This clonotype was seen a handful of times. The rearrangement links TRBV7-2 to TRBJ2-3; D may be TRBD2 (5 bases). Trimming took 0 bases from V and 2 from J, leaving 15 bases between them. This CDR3 has 17 amino acids. Germline-derived CDR1 and CDR2 are SGHTA and FQGNSA. This CDR3 reads CASSLAGTSSPTDTQYF. As DNA, the CDR3 is TGTGCCAGCAGCTTAGCCGGAACTAGTTCTCCCACAGATACGCAGTATTTT. Full variable domain (missing parts from reference TRBV7-2 and TRBJ2-3): GAGVSQSPSNKVTEKGKDVELRCDPISGHTALYWYRQSLGQGLEFLIYFQGNSAPDKSGLPSDRFSAERTGGSVSTLTIQRTQQEDSAVYLCASSLAGTSSPTDTQYFGPGTRLTVL.

The chain couples TRBV12-3 or TRBV12-4 to TRBJ1-1; 7 bases fit TRBD1. The V segment lost 4 bases and the J segment 7 bases; nucleotides outside the gene matches: 6. The CDR3 loop spans 13 amino acids. The CDR3 DNA reads as TGTGCCAGCAGTTGGGGGACAGACTTTGAAGCTTTCTTT. Translation: CASSWGTDFEAFF.

This chain connects TRBV7-8 to TRBJ2-7, with 8 bases aligning to TRBD1. The CDR3 loop spans 16 amino acids. Germline-derived CDR1 and CDR2 are SGHVS and FQNEAQ. Trimming cost V 0 bases and J 3 bases; bases outside gene matches: 7. The CDR3 sequence is CASSLAVPGGGYEQYF. For the CDR3, the DNA is TGTGCCAGCAGCTTAGCCGTCCCAGGGGGCGGCTACGAGCAGTACTTC.

CDR3 bases: TGTGCCATCAGTGAAGGACAGGGGGACCGAGAGACCCAGTACTTC. Translated, it gives CAISEGQGDRETQYF. The chain carries TRBV10-3 and TRBJ2-5; TRBD1 agrees at 10 bases. CDR3 size: 15 residues. V shed 3 bases and J 4 bases; nucleotides not matched to a gene: 5. CDR1 and CDR2 (germline): ENHRY, SYGVKD.

This clonotype was seen just once. This chain connects TRBV4-2 to TRBJ1-6; D unresolved. Germline CDR1 and CDR2: LGHNA and YNFKEQ. The CDR3 has 15 residues. Trimming pared 1 base from V and 3 bases from J, leaving 7 bases between. The CDR3 nucleotides read TGTGCCAGCAGCCAAGCCCCGGGCTATAATTCACCCCTCCACTTT. This sequence encodes CASSQAPGYNSPLHF.

This clonotype was observed at least ten times. The gene calls are TRBV7-2 and TRBJ2-7, with a tentative D call TRBD2 (5 bases). Germline lookup yields CDR1 SGHTA and CDR2 FQGNSA. V lost 2 bases to trimming and J lost 5 bases, with 16 bases between them. CDR3 size: 15 residues. The CDR3 reads CASSLYRGPRDEQYF. The CDR3 DNA reads TGTGCCAGCAGCTTATATCGGGGTCCTCGCGACGAGCAGTACTTC.

This clonotype was recorded a few times. The chain has TRBV7-6 and TRBJ2-3; D not resolved. The V and J ends lost 7 bases and 6 bases respectively, with 11 bases between them. Germline CDR1 SGHVS, CDR2 FNYEAQ. This CDR3 spans 12 amino acids. CDR3 amino acids: CASTSRADTQYF. The CDR3 coding sequence is TGTGCCAGCACCTCACGTGCGGATACGCAGTATTTT.

The chain employs TRBV7-6 and TRBJ2-1, with 7 bases lining up with TRBD1. Per the germline V gene, CDR1 is SGHVS and CDR2 is FNYEAQ. With V trimmed by 1 base and J by 2 bases, 2 bases remained unmatched. There are 15 residues in the CDR3. The CDR3 nucleotides read TGTGCCAGCAGCTTAGACAGGGGCGCCTACAATGAGCAGTTCTTC. It translates to CASSLDRGAYNEQFF.

This clonotype has only a few counts. The chain has TRBV7-9 and TRBJ1-2, with 7 bases identical to TRBD1. The V gene's germline CDR1 is SEHNR and CDR2 FQNEAQ (reference sequence). The V gene end was trimmed by 4 bases and the J gene end by 1 base; junction bases not matched to a gene: 6. There are 15 residues in the CDR3. The CDR3: CASSSGTDFNYGYTF. The DNA of the CDR3 is TGTGCCAGCAGCTCCGGGACAGATTTTAACTATGGCTACACCTTC. The full variable domain, rest sourced from reference TRBV7-9 and TRBJ1-2, is DTGVSQNPRHKITKRGQNVTFRCDPISEHNRLYWYRQTLGQGPEFLTYFQNEAQLEKSRLLSDRFSAERPKGSFSTLEIQRTEQGDSAMYLCASSSGTDFNYGYTFGSGTRLTVV.

The chain combines TRBV28 with TRBJ2-2; possible D gene TRBD2, 6 bases. CDR3 length: 17 residues. Germline V gives CDR1 MDHEN, CDR2 SYDVKM. V lost 5 bases, J lost 2 bases, and 18 bases lay in between. The CDR3 nucleotides are TGTGCCAGCAGTCCCCGGGGAGGTCGGAGAAACACCGGGGAGCTGTTTTTT. Translated: CASSPRGGRRNTGELFF.

This rearrangement joins TRBV7-2 to TRBJ1-2; 9 bases are a match to TRBD1. Trimming at V came to 5 bases and at J to 3 bases, leaving 7 bases not matched to a gene. Germline V gene sequence: CDR1 SGHTA, CDR2 FQGNSA. The CDR3 consists of 15 residues. CDR3 nucleotides: TGTGCCAGCAGCCGGAGCGGGGACAGGGACTATGGCTACACCTTC. This encodes CASSRSGDRDYGYTF.

This clonotype was detected ten times or more. The V gene is TRBV6-1, the J gene TRBJ2-2; the match to TRBD2 covers 11 bases. Germline trimming cut 6 bases from V and 5 bases from J; bases unmatched to any gene: 5. CDR1 and CDR2 from the germline V gene are MNHNS and SASEGT. The CDR3 loop spans 15 amino acids. The CDR3 DNA reads as TGTGCCAGCAGGACGGGACTAGCGGAGACCGGGGAGCTGTTTTTT. Translating gives CASRTGLAETGELFF.

The chain combines TRBV6-1 with TRBJ2-5, with a possible D match to TRBD2 (6 bases). This CDR3 has 15 residues. V lost 2 bases to trimming and J lost 5 bases, with 15 bases between them. Germline CDR1 reads MNHNS; CDR2 reads SASEGT. CDR3 bases: TGTGCCAGCAGTGAAAATCGGGGGTATCGGGAGACCCAGTACTTC. Translation: CASSENRGYRETQYF.

This clonotype was found a few times. V is TRBV7-9 and J is TRBJ2-5; no firm D call. The CDR3 runs to 12 residues. CDR1 and CDR2 (germline): SEHNR, FQNEAQ (reference sequence). The V gene lost 4 bases and the J gene lost 0 bases, with 3 bases spanning the gap. CDR3 nucleotides: TGTGCCAGCAGCTCGTACCAAGAGACCCAGTACTTC. Translating it yields CASSSYQETQYF.

The V call is TRBV7-6, the J call TRBJ2-7; D remains ambiguous. This CDR3 comprises 12 residues. CDR1 SGHVS and CDR2 FNYEAQ come from the germline V gene. Trimming left V 4 bases short and J 5 bases short, with 9 bases between. CDR3 DNA sequence: TGTGCCAGCAGCTCTCAGTGGGACGAGCAGTACTTC. It encodes CASSSQWDEQYF.

The genes are TRBV12-3 or TRBV12-4 and TRBJ2-7; D possibly matches TRBD1 or TRBD2 (6 bases each). The CDR3 sequence is 13 residues long. The germline V and J ends were trimmed by 5 bases and 5 bases, with 13 bases remaining between them. The DNA for the CDR3 is TGTGCCAGCAGTCCGGGGGCTATAAACGAGCAGTACTTC. Protein product: CASSPGAINEQYF.

This clonotype has more than one count but fewer than ten. V gene TRBV20-1 combines with J gene TRBJ2-1, with 8 bases that match TRBD1. The germline V gene encodes CDR1 DFQATT and CDR2 SNEGSKA (reference sequence). The J segment lost 13 bases and the V segment lost 0 bases, leaving 8 bases of the junction unmatched. The CDR3 runs 13 residues. The CDR3, as DNA: TGCAGTGCTAGAGATTTCCCGGACAGGGACCAGTTCTTC. This sequence encodes CSARDFPDRDQFF.

V and J are TRBV6-5 and TRBJ2-1; D gene unclear. V shed 6 bases and J shed 3 bases, with 15 bases lying between them. Germline CDR1 reads MNHEY; CDR2 reads SVGAGI. This CDR3 spans 15 amino acids. Here the CDR3 DNA reads TGTGCCAGCAGGATGGGCGGTTCTAACTACAATGAGCAGTTCTTC. Translated, it gives CASRMGGSNYNEQFF.

The chain employs TRBV27 and TRBJ2-1; a weak D match, TRBD2 (6 bases). This CDR3 spans 15 amino acids. Trimming cost V 2 bases and J 2 bases, with 10 bases left between them. Germline V lookup: CDR1 MNHEY, CDR2 SMNVEV (reference sequence). Written as DNA, the CDR3 is TGTGCCAGCAGTTTAACCCGGGGGACCTACAATGAGCAGTTCTTC. Protein: CASSLTRGTYNEQFF.

The sample holds a few counts of this clonotype. The chain combines TRBV15 with TRBJ1-2; 7 nucleotides line up with TRBD1. The junction had 7 bases not matched to a gene; V was cut back by 1 base and J by 5 bases. CDR3 length equals 15 residues. Germline-derived CDR1 and CDR2 are LNHNV and YYDKDF (reference sequence). CDR3 region: CATSRGTGPRYGYTF. The CDR3 bases are TGTGCCACCAGCAGAGGGACAGGCCCCCGATATGGCTACACCTTC.

This chain links TRBV7-6 with TRBJ1-1; D is unresolved. The ends were cut back, 2 bases at V and 4 bases at J, with 14 bases in the middle. The length of the CDR3 is 15 residues. Germline loops: CDR1 SGHVS, CDR2 FNYEAQ. This CDR3 reads CASSLSPAQPTEAFF. DNA for the CDR3: TGTGCCAGCAGCTTAAGCCCCGCGCAGCCCACTGAAGCTTTCTTT.

The CDR3 DNA reads as TGTGCCAGTAGTCCCCATGGGGTGGGCAATCAGCCCCAGCATTTT. This sequence encodes CASSPHGVGNQPQHF. This rearrangement joins TRBV19 to TRBJ1-5; D ambiguous. Germline-derived CDR1 and CDR2 are LNHDA and SQIVND (reference sequence). The CDR3 is 15 amino acids. Trimming left V 5 bases short and J 2 bases short, with 13 bases between.

This sequence joins TRBV5-4 and TRBJ2-7; 9 nucleotides line up with TRBD1. Germline lookup yields CDR1 SGHNT and CDR2 YYREEE (reference sequence). The CDR3 is 15 amino acids. J lost 5 bases, V lost 6 bases, and 12 bases had no gene match. CDR3 sequence: CASNFPGQGEDEQYF. The CDR3 DNA is TGTGCCAGCAACTTCCCGGGACAGGGTGAGGACGAGCAGTACTTC.

V usage is TRBV12-3 or TRBV12-4 and J usage is TRBJ1-2; D not certain. This CDR3 contains 16 residues. The germline V and J ends were trimmed by 5 bases and 0 bases, with 16 bases remaining between them. CDR3 coding DNA: TGTGCCAGCAGTGCGAGAAGCCCAGGACCTAACTATGGCTACACCTTC. The encoded protein is CASSARSPGPNYGYTF.

This clonotype appeared a few times. The V and J genes are TRBV12-3 or TRBV12-4 and TRBJ2-3, with 9 bases aligning to TRBD2. V lost 6 bases and J lost 4; bases outside the gene matches: 5. CDR3 length equals 14 residues. CDR3 amino acids: CASRTRLAADTQYF. As DNA, the CDR3 is TGTGCCAGCAGGACCCGACTAGCGGCAGATACGCAGTATTTT.

The chain joins TRBV4-1 to TRBJ2-1; 7 positions match TRBD2. The CDR3 consists of 14 residues. Per the germline V gene, CDR1 is MGHRA and CDR2 is YSYEKL. Trimming cost V 7 bases and J 0 bases; bases outside gene matches: 3. The CDR3 protein is CASTGGNSYNEQFF. In nucleotides, the CDR3 is TGCGCCAGCACCGGGGGGAACTCCTACAATGAGCAGTTCTTC.

V usage is TRBV7-9 and J usage is TRBJ1-3, with D unclear. V lost 5 bases, J lost 2 bases, and 16 bases lay in between. Germline V gene lookup returns CDR1 SEHNR and CDR2 FQNEAQ (reference sequence). CDR3 length equals 16 residues. The CDR3, as DNA: TGTGCCAGCAGCCCAAGCGCGGCCTTTACTGGAAACACCATATATTTT. This gives the protein CASSPSAAFTGNTIYF.

The chain couples TRBV6-5 to TRBJ1-1; a possible D gene is TRBD1 (5 bases). Germline V gene data show CDR1 as MNHEY and CDR2 as SVGAGI. The CDR3 sequence is 15 residues long. The V gene lost 8 bases and the J gene lost 2 bases, with 18 bases spanning the gap. The CDR3 loop reads CASRVRGEENTEAFF. The CDR3 DNA reads TGTGCCAGCCGGGTTCGGGGCGAAGAAAACACTGAAGCTTTCTTT.

The V gene is TRBV7-4, the J gene TRBJ2-1; the D gene could be TRBD1 or TRBD2 (6 bases each). V shed 5 bases and J shed 0 bases, with 14 bases lying between them. Per germline, CDR1 SGHVT and CDR2 SQSDAQ. The CDR3 has 16 amino acids. CDR3 residues: CASSGGRDVSYNEQFF. CDR3 in DNA: TGTGCCAGCAGCGGGGGGCGGGATGTCTCCTACAATGAGCAGTTCTTC.